This T cell receptor (beta chain) was obtained from a study of blood T cell repertoires in COVID-19. Study at large: Material from acute and convalescent COVID-19 was sourced from the United States, Italy and Spain. T cells, B-cell-depleted T cells, or PBMCs provided the cDNA or gDNA that served as material.

Germline CDR1 is KGHSH and CDR2 is LQKENI. J was trimmed by 4 bases and V by 6 bases; bases with no gene match: 9. The CDR3 runs to 15 residues. The method was immunoSEQ multiplex PCR; TCRdb's version includes in-frame clones alone and lacks a portion of them. The sample yields about 150,000 clones, about nine tenths seen once. The sequencing input was PBMCs or T cells enriched from blood (not recorded which). V usage is TRBV18 and J usage is TRBJ1-2, with TRBD1 matching 9 bases. The sequence came from a man aged 50 to 59 who had recovered from COVID-19. CDR3 residues: CASSAGTGSPYGYTF. The CDR3 coding sequence is TGTGCCAGCTCGGCAGGGACAGGGAGTCCCTATGGCTACACCTTC.